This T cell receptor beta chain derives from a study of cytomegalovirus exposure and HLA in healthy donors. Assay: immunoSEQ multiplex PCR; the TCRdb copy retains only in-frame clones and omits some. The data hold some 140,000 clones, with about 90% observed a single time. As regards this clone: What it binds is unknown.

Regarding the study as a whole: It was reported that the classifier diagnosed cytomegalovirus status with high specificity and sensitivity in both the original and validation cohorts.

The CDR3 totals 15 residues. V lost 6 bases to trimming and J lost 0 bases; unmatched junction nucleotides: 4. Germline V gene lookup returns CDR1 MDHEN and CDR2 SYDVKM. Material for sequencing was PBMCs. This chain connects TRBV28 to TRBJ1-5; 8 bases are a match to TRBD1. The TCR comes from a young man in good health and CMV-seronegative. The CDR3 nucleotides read TGTGCCAGCAGAGACACAGGGGGTAGCAATCAGCCCCAGCATTTT. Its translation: CASRDTGGSNQPQHF.